The clone carrying this TCR beta chain was recorded at least ten times. What it recognizes is unknown. Generated by immunoSEQ multiplex PCR, the TCRdb table keeps only in-frame clones and is missing some. Listed here are over 10,000 clones without any singletons, the top ten holding roughly a quarter. This sample was included in a study of T cells after posttransplantation cyclophosphamide. A marrow graft followed busulfan-fludarabine conditioning, with cyclophosphamide on days +3 and +4. Overall study results and limits: Donor-recipient repertoire similarity was low at 1-2 months, rising over year one. TRB clonality was highly associated with recipient CMV seropositivity and reactivation. Blood and skin or GI T cell repertoires showed limited TRB overlap.

CDR3 length: 15 residues. V was pared by 7 bases and J by 0 bases, with 15 bases between. Per germline, CDR1 LNHDA and CDR2 SQIVND (reference sequence). This receptor was identified in a female patient in her 40s who received an allogeneic stem cell transplant from an unrelated donor, was CMV-positive, and had acute GVHD only. A subset of T cells may come from the graft donor. The rearrangement joins TRBV19 to TRBJ1-1, with D tentatively TRBD1 (5 bases). The sample in question was PBMCs, obtained after allogeneic stem cell transplant with posttransplant cyclophosphamide. The CDR3 DNA reads TGTGCCAGTACCTTGACGGGGGGAGTGAACACTGAAGCTTTCTTT. Protein: CASTLTGGVNTEAFF.